These 32 T cell receptor beta chains originate from one sample sequenced in a study of vaccination and CD4 T cells after COVID-19. Treatment in this sample: roughly nine-day PBMC culture with coronavirus spike peptide pools or control peptides (ViraFEST assay). With the Oncomine TCR Beta short-read assay, DNA from cultured CD4+ T cells was sequenced. TCRdb redid the calling of the PCR reads with MiXCR, one entry per CDR3 protein. Here the sample spans fewer than 9,500 distinct CDR3 sequences, around 59% being singletons. Antigen specificity for these receptors is unknown. The sequenced sample consisted of CD4+ T cells from blood, cultured in vitro. These receptors were taken from a human donor who had recovered from COVID-19.

This rearrangement joins TRBV19 to TRBJ1-1, with D unclear. CDR1 and CDR2 from the germline V gene are LNHDA and SQIVND (reference sequence). This CDR3 has 16 residues. With 3 bases removed from V and 1 base from J, the gap between germline ends came to 15 bases. The CDR3 loop reads CASSMAGGRSNTEAFF. CDR3 DNA: TGTGCCAGTAGTATGGCGGGAGGCAGATCGAACACTGAAGCTTTCTTT.

The CDR3 region has the DNA TGTGCCAGCAACCCGACAGCCACCGGGGAGCTGTTTTTT. It specifies CASNPTATGELFF. The chain joins TRBV6-1 to TRBJ2-2; maybe TRBD1 (5 bases). Trimming stripped 7 bases from V and 4 bases from J, with 10 bases between. The CDR3 runs to 13 residues. Germline V gene sequence: CDR1 MNHNS, CDR2 SASEGT.

V and J are TRBV20-1 and TRBJ1-1; D remains ambiguous. The CDR3 is 14 residues long. CDR1 DFQATT and CDR2 SNEGSKA come from the germline V gene (reference sequence). In DNA, the CDR3 is TGCAGCCCCTTACCCCCCAGGATGAACACTGAAGCTTTCTTT. As protein: CSPLPPRMNTEAFF.

The chain is built from TRBV2 and TRBJ1-5, with D perhaps TRBD1 (5 bases). Trimming shortened V by 6 bases and J by 4 bases, and 13 bases separated the two germline ends. The V gene's germline CDR1 is SNHLY and CDR2 FYNNEI. The CDR3 has 14 amino acids. The CDR3 sequence: CASRWGSRNQPQHF. The CDR3 coding sequence is TGTGCCAGCAGGTGGGGCTCTCGGAATCAGCCCCAGCATTTT.

This clonotype was seen only once. The chain has TRBV30 and TRBJ1-2; TRBD1 is a possible D gene (6 bases). Trimming took 4 bases from V and 8 from J, leaving 17 bases between them. Germline CDR1 reads GTSNPN; CDR2 reads SVGIG (reference sequence). This CDR3 comprises 13 residues. The DNA for the CDR3 is TGTGCCTGGAACCCGCAGGGGAGGTACGGCTACACCTTC. Its protein product is CAWNPQGRYGYTF.

This clonotype was counted between two and nine times. V gene TRBV10-3 combines with J gene TRBJ1-5; tentatively, D is TRBD1 (6 bases). Trimming pared 10 bases from V and 3 bases from J, leaving 10 bases between. In germline, CDR1 is ENHRY, CDR2 SYGVKD. The CDR3 covers 12 residues. Here the CDR3 DNA reads TGTGCCACCGGACAGCCCAATCAGCCCCAGCATTTT. Encoded protein: CATGQPNQPQHF.

The J gene is TRBJ1-2, the V gene TRBV4-1; D unresolved. V was clipped by 0 bases and J by 2 bases, with 7 bases between them. CDR3 length: 14 residues. From germline, CDR1 is MGHRA and CDR2 YSYEKL. CDR3 DNA sequence: TGCGCCAGCAGCCAAGAGGGTGGGAACTATGGCTACACCTTC. Residues: CASSQEGGNYGYTF.

In this sample, this clonotype turned up a few times. The chain is built from TRBV20-1 and TRBJ1-2; possible D gene TRBD1, 5 bases. Germline loops: CDR1 DFQATT, CDR2 SNEGSKA (reference sequence). The CDR3 is 13 residues long. V lost 2 bases and J lost 0, with 7 bases in between. CDR3 nucleotide sequence: TGCAGTGCTAGACAGGGCCCTAACTATGGCTACACCTTC. As protein: CSARQGPNYGYTF.

This clonotype qualifies as large. The chain uses TRBV27 and TRBJ1-5; D is unresolved. Trimming removed 5 bases at V and 1 base at J, with 9 bases between. Germline V gene data show CDR1 as MNHEY and CDR2 as SMNVEV (reference sequence). The CDR3 extends over 14 amino acids. The CDR3 loop reads CASSPVQSNQPQHF. The DNA for the CDR3 is TGTGCCAGCAGTCCGGTACAGAGCAATCAGCCCCAGCATTTT.

V and J are TRBV14 and TRBJ1-4; D call uncertain. Between the trimmed V and J ends, which lost 0 bases and 0 bases, there was a span of 11 bases. The CDR3 is 17 amino acids. Germline V gene sequence: CDR1 SGHDN, CDR2 FVKESK. The DNA for the CDR3 is TGTGCCAGCAGCCAAGAAGCTCCGGGCGCAACTAATGAAAAACTGTTTTTT. Its protein is CASSQEAPGATNEKLFF.

V and J are TRBV4-3 and TRBJ2-3; 7 bases are shared with TRBD1. The germline V gene encodes CDR1 LGHNA and CDR2 YSLEER. This CDR3 is 15 amino acids long. Unmatched junction bases numbered 5, after V lost 0 bases and J lost 5 bases. CDR3 nucleotide sequence: TGCGCCAGCAGCCAAGATAGGGGGCCCCTAGATACGCAGTATTTT. Translating gives CASSQDRGPLDTQYF.

This clonotype was detected a few times. The CDR3, as DNA: TGTGCCAGTAGTTTCCAGACAGGGGGCGACTATGGCTACACCTTC. Translation: CASSFQTGGDYGYTF. The chain uses TRBV19 and TRBJ1-2; 10 bases agree with TRBD1. The V segment lost 5 bases and the J segment 3 bases; nucleotides outside the gene matches: 6. Germline values: CDR1 LNHDA, CDR2 SQIVND (reference sequence). CDR3 length: 15 amino acids.

The chain uses TRBV6-1 and TRBJ2-7, with D tentatively TRBD1 or TRBD2 (5 bases each). This CDR3 contains 15 residues. Trimming shortened V by 5 bases and J by 4 bases, and 18 bases separated the two germline ends. Germline lookup yields CDR1 MNHNS and CDR2 SASEGT. The CDR3 reads CASSTPHEGSYEQYF. The CDR3 nucleotides are TGTGCCAGCAGTACCCCACATGAGGGGTCTTACGAGCAGTACTTC.

This chain links TRBV20-1 with TRBJ1-1; D uncertain. The V end lost 4 bases, the J end lost 4 bases, and 22 bases lay between the germline ends. From germline, CDR1 is DFQATT and CDR2 SNEGSKA (reference sequence). This CDR3 has 16 amino acids. The CDR3 DNA sequence: TGCAGTGCTATGTTAAGACTCAGGACGAGTTCCACTGAAGCTTTCTTT. Its protein product is CSAMLRLRTSSTEAFF.

This clonotype was picked up one time. V is TRBV6-1 and J is TRBJ1-6; 8 bases are shared with TRBD1. The CDR3 loop spans 15 amino acids. V was pared by 6 bases and J by 7 bases, with 8 bases of the junction left unmatched. Germline-derived CDR1 and CDR2 are MNHNS and SASEGT. This CDR3 reads CASRDTGTGNSPLHF. The CDR3 DNA reads as TGTGCCAGCAGGGATACCGGGACAGGAAATTCACCCCTCCACTTT.

The chain combines TRBV6-5 with TRBJ1-2, with unresolved D. Germline V lookup: CDR1 MNHEY, CDR2 SVGAGI. Trimming took off 2 bases at V and 2 bases at J, with 6 bases between the two ends. The CDR3 is 13 amino acids. CDR3 DNA sequence: TGTGCCAGCAGTTACGGGGTAAACTATGGCTACACCTTC. Translated: CASSYGVNYGYTF.

V usage is TRBV4-1 and J usage is TRBJ1-5; perhaps TRBD1 as D (5 bases). The ends were cut back, 1 base at V and 6 bases at J, with 16 bases in the middle. Germline V gene lookup returns CDR1 MGHRA and CDR2 YSYEKL. The CDR3 has 16 residues. The CDR3 spells CASSQGGRVFAQPQHF. For the CDR3, the DNA is TGCGCCAGCAGCCAAGGGGGCAGGGTATTCGCTCAGCCCCAGCATTTT.

V is TRBV18 and J is TRBJ2-1; possible D gene TRBD1, 5 bases. Trimming removed 5 bases from V and 3 bases from J, with 11 bases in between. The CDR3 contains 14 residues. Germline V lookup: CDR1 KGHSH, CDR2 LQKENI. The CDR3 protein is CASSSDSYYNEQFF. The CDR3 nucleotides read TGTGCCAGCTCATCCGACAGCTACTACAATGAGCAGTTCTTC.

CDR3: CASSLGVLNGRNEAFF. The CDR3, as DNA: TGTGCCAGCAGCTTAGGGGTGTTAAATGGGCGCAATGAAGCTTTCTTT. The chain recombines TRBV7-2 with TRBJ1-1; D uncertain. This CDR3 is 16 amino acids long. Germline assignment: CDR1 SGHTA and CDR2 FQGNSA. The V end lost 1 base, the J end lost 7 bases, and 19 bases lay between the germline ends.

This clonotype appeared a few times. This chain connects TRBV7-9 to TRBJ2-4, with 9 bases matching TRBD1. CDR1 SEHNR and CDR2 FQNEAQ come from the germline V gene (reference sequence). CDR3 length: 16 residues. V shed 5 bases and J 2 bases; nucleotides not matched to a gene: 7. This chain's CDR3 is CASSQGQGRTKNIQYF. The CDR3 nucleotides read TGTGCCAGCAGCCAGGGACAGGGCCGAACCAAAAACATTCAGTACTTC.

J is TRBJ1-1 and V is TRBV6-4; 8 bases agree with TRBD1. With 5 bases clipped from V and 5 bases from J, the junction kept 7 bases outside the gene matches. This CDR3 comprises 14 residues. Per the germline V gene, CDR1 is MRHNA and CDR2 is SNTAGT. CDR3 loop: CASSQQGGITEAFF. CDR3 bases: TGTGCCAGCAGTCAACAGGGGGGGATTACTGAAGCTTTCTTT.

In this sample, this clonotype turned up a few times. This rearrangement joins TRBV5-1 to TRBJ2-5, with 10 bases lining up with TRBD1. J gave up 0 bases and V 7 bases, and 15 bases lay outside the gene matches. The CDR3 is made up of 18 amino acids. The germline CDR1 and CDR2 sequences are SGHRS and YFSETQ. The CDR3 DNA reads TGCGCCAGCCAAGCCCCGGGACAGGGGACAAAGTACCAAGAGACCCAGTACTTC. Amino acid sequence: CASQAPGQGTKYQETQYF.

V gene TRBV6-5 combines with J gene TRBJ1-3; D is undetermined. Trimming cost V 2 bases and J 3 bases, with 17 bases left between them. Germline V gene lookup returns CDR1 MNHEY and CDR2 SVGAGI. The CDR3 contains 17 residues. The DNA for the CDR3 is TGTGCCAGCAGTTACCGCCCGCCCGGCCAAAATGGAAACACCATATATTTT. Its protein product is CASSYRPPGQNGNTIYF.

The chain is built from TRBV2 and TRBJ1-2; D gene ambiguous. Germline V gives CDR1 SNHLY, CDR2 FYNNEI. Trimming left V 3 bases short and J 4 bases short, with 21 bases between. The CDR3 sequence is 17 residues long. In nucleotides, the CDR3 is TGTGCCAGCAGTGATAGCGGGATAAGTCTGGTGAGCTATGGCTACACCTTC. It translates to CASSDSGISLVSYGYTF. The entire variable domain, with the rest obtained from reference TRBV2 and TRBJ1-2, is as follows: EPEVTQTPSHQVTQMGQEVILRCVPISNHLYFYWYRQILGQKVEFLVSFYNNEISEKSEIFDDQFSVERPDGSNFTLKIRSTKLEDSAMYFCASSDSGISLVSYGYTFGSGTRLTVV.

This clonotype turned up a few times. The chain uses TRBV28 and TRBJ2-5; possibly TRBD2 for D (6 bases). Germline V lookup: CDR1 MDHEN, CDR2 SYDVKM. The CDR3 is 13 amino acids. V lost 8 bases, J lost 1 base, and 11 bases lay in between. CDR3 loop: CASGTHSQETQYF. For the CDR3, the DNA is TGTGCCAGCGGGACTCATTCCCAAGAGACCCAGTACTTC.

This chain connects TRBV6-1 to TRBJ2-5, with D perhaps matching TRBD2 (6 bases). CDR3 size: 14 residues. Germline V gene data show CDR1 as MNHNS and CDR2 as SASEGT. V gave up 8 bases and J gave up 1 base, with 14 bases separating them. The CDR3 DNA sequence: TGTGCCAGCGGACCCGGGGACTCCCAAGAGACCCAGTACTTC. This encodes CASGPGDSQETQYF.

This clonotype was observed a handful of times. The V call is TRBV27, the J call TRBJ1-2, with a tentative D call TRBD1 (6 bases). The V gene's germline CDR1 is MNHEY and CDR2 SMNVEV (reference sequence). V dropped 6 bases and J dropped 8 bases, with 16 bases sitting between them. The CDR3 has 13 residues. The CDR3 DNA follows: TGTGCCAGCAGAATTACAGGGTTAGGCGGCTACACCTTC. It codes for CASRITGLGGYTF.

The V and J genes are TRBV7-9 and TRBJ1-1; tentatively, D is TRBD1 (6 bases). CDR1 and CDR2 (germline): SEHNR, FQNEAQ (reference sequence). V lost 1 base and J lost 4, with 19 bases in between. The CDR3 is 17 amino acids. The CDR3 coding sequence is TGTGCCAGCAGCTTAGTCTCGGGAGGGATAGGGGGCACTGAAGCTTTCTTT. This codes for CASSLVSGGIGGTEAFF.

The rearrangement uses TRBV5-1 and TRBJ2-3; D may match TRBD1 or TRBD2 (6 bases each). Trimming took 0 bases from V and 6 from J, leaving 14 bases between them. CDR1 and CDR2 from the germline V gene are SGHRS and YFSETQ. This CDR3 contains 15 residues. CDR3 sequence: CASSLDNGGRDTQYF. In nucleotides, the CDR3 is TGCGCCAGCAGCTTGGACAACGGGGGCAGGGATACGCAGTATTTT. The whole variable domain, filled in from reference TRBV5-1 and TRBJ2-3, reads KAGVTQTPRYLIKTRGQQVTLSCSPISGHRSVSWYQQTPGQGLQFLFEYFSETQRNKGNFPGRFSGRQFSNSRSEMNVSTLELGDSALYLCASSLDNGGRDTQYFGPGTRLTVL.

This clonotype has more than one count but fewer than ten. V gene TRBV6-1 combines with J gene TRBJ1-2, with 9 bases matching TRBD1. V dropped 5 bases and J dropped 8; count of bases not matched to a gene: 3. Germline V lookup: CDR1 MNHNS, CDR2 SASEGT. The CDR3 is 12 residues long. The CDR3, as DNA: TGTGCCAGCAGTAGGGACAGGGACGGCTACACCTTC. Translating gives CASSRDRDGYTF.

Only one count was recorded for this clonotype. V is TRBV7-7 and J is TRBJ2-2, with 9 bases lining up with TRBD2. Germline assignment: CDR1 SSHAT and CDR2 FNYEAQ (reference sequence). This CDR3 is 16 amino acids long. The J segment lost 1 base and the V segment lost 4 bases, leaving 4 bases of the junction unmatched. The CDR3 bases are TGTGCCAGCAGCTCCGGGACTAGCAGGAACACCGGGGAGCTGTTTTTT. Its protein product is CASSSGTSRNTGELFF.

The chain joins TRBV12-3 or TRBV12-4 to TRBJ1-6; D remains unclear. This CDR3 spans 15 amino acids. V dropped 3 bases and J dropped 9 bases, with 15 bases sitting between them. CDR3 bases: TGTGCCAGCAGTTTGGGGAGTGGTTCAGCTTCACCCCTCCACTTT. Protein: CASSLGSGSASPLHF.